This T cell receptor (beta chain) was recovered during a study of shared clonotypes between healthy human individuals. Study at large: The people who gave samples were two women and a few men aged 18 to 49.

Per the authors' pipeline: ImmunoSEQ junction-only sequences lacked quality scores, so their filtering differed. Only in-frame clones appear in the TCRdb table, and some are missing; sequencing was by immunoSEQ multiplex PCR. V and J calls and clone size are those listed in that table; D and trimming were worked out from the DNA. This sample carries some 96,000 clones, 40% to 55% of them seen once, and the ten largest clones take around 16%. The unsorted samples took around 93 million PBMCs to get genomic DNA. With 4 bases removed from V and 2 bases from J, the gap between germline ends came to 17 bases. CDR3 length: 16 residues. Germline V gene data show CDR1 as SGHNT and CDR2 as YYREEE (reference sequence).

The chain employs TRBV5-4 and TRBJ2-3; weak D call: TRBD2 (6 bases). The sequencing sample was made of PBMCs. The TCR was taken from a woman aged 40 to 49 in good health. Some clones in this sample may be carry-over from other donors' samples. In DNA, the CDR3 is TGTGCCAGCAGCACCCCCGGGGGTCCTCCCACAGATACGCAGTATTTT. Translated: CASSTPGGPPTDTQYF.